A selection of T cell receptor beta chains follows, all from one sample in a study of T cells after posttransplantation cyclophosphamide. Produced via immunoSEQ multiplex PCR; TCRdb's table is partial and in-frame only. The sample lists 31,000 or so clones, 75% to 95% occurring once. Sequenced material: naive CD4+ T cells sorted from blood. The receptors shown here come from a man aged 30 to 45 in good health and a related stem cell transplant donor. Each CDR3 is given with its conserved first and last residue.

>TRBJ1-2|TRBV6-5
CASSRTGNGYTF
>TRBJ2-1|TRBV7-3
CASSIQESSYNEQFF
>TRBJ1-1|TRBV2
CASRLDRNTEAFF
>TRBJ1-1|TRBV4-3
CASSQGGGRNTEAFF
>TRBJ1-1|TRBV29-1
CSVVVRSAEAFF
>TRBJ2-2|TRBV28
CASSLFPGTNTGELFF
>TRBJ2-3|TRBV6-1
CASSASGGGSTDTQYF
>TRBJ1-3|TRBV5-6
CASSLRVTSGNTIYF
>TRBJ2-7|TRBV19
CASSPIATGTGSFISYEQYF
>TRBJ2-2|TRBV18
CASSPQGAGELFF
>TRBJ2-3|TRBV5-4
CASSTRGAHTDTQYF
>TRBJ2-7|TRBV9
CASSVGSRGYEQYF
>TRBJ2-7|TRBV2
CASSESRLPGARVYEQYF
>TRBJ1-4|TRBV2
CASSDRDRGLGGSEKLFF
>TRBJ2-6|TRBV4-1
CASSQERQGAGTGANVLTF
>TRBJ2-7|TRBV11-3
CASSLDWGRSYEQYF
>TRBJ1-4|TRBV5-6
CASSLWGEDEKLFF
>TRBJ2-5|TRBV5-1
CASSTLGQGWETQYF
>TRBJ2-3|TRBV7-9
CASSLGVAGGDVDTQYF
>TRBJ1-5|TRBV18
CASSPYAGDSNQPQHF
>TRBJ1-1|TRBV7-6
CASSLDWTKKKAFF
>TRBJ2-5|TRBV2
CASSEIGGPYGTQYF
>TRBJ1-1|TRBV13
CASSPGQRNTEAFF
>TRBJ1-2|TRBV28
CASSLLTGVDYGYTF
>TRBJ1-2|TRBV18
CASSTTVYGYTF
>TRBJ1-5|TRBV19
CASSIQNNQPQHF
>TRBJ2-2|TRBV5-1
CASWHGTRGFSANTGELFF
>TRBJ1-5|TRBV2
CASSSGQQNQPQHF
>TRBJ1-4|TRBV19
CASSARQGPSNEKLFF
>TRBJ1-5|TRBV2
CASRPGTDNQPQHF
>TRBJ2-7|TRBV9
CASSMGGWSYEQYF
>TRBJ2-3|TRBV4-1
CASSQFGTSGSDTQYF
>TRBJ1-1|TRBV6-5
CASSITRVMNTEAFF
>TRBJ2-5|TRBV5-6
CASRSAGTSGVQETQYF
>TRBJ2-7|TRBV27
CASSLWQGAREQYF
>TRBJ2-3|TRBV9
CASSTVGTDTQYF
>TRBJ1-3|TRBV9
CASSVGGAGNTIYF
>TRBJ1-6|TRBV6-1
CASSGDRGRFYNSPLHF
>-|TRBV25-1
CASKPTGQGAEQYF
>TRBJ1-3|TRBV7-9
CASIRTGSSGNTIYF
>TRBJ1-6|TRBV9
CASSAGGKNSPLHF
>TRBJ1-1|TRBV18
CASSPMDRAETEAFF
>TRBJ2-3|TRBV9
CASSVGIATSTDTQYF
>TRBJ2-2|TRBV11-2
CASSLSGENTGELFF
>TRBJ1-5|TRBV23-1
CARGQCNQPQHF
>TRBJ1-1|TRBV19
CASSIEQNTEAFF
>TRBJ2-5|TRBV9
CASSGTGLETQYF
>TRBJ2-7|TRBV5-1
CASSLWTGTYEQYF
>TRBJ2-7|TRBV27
CASRRTGMGEQYF
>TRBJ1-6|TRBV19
CASSAGRNYNSPLHF